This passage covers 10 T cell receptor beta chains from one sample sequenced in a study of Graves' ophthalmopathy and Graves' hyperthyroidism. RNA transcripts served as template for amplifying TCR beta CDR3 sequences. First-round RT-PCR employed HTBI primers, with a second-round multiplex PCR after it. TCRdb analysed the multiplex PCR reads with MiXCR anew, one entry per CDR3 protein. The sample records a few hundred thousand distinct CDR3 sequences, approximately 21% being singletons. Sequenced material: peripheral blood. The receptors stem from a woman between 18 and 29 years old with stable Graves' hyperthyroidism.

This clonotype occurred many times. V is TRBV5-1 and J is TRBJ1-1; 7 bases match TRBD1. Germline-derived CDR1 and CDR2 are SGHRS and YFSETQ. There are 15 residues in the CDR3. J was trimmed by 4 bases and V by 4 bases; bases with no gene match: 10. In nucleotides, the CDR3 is TGCGCCAGCAGCCTGGATGGCAGGGGGATCACTGAAGCTTTCTTT. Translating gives CASSLDGRGITEAFF.

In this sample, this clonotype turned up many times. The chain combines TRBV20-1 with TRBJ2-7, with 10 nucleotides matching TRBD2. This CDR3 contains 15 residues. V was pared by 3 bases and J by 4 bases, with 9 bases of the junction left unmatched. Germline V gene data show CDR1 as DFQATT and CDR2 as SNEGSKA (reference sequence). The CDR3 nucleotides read TGCAGTGCTAGCTCTTGGACTAGCGGCAAGTACGAGCAGTACTTC. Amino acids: CSASSWTSGKYEQYF.

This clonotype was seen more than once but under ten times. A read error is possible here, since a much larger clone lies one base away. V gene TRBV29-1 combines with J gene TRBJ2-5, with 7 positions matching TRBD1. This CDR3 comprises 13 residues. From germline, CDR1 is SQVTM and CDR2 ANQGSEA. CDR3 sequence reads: CSVVDREQETQDF. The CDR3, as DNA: TGCAGCGTTGTTGACAGGGAACAAGAGACCCAGGACTTC.

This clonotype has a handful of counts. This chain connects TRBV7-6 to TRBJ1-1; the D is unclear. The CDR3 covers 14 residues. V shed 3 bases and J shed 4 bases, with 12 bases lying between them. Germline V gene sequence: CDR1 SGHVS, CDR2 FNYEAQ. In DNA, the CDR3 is TGTGCCAGCAGCTTGGAAGGTCAGATCACTGAAGCTTTCTTT. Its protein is CASSLEGQITEAFF.

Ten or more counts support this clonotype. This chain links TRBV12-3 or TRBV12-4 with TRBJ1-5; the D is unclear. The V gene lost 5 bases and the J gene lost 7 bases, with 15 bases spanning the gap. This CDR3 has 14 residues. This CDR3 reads CASSPSRRWQPQHF. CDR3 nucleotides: TGTGCCAGCAGTCCAAGCAGGCGTTGGCAGCCCCAGCATTTT.

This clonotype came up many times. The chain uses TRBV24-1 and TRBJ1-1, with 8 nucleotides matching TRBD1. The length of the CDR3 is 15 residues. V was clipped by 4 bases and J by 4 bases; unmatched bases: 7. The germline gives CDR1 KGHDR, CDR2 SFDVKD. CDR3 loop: CATSDSRGRITEAFF. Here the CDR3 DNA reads TGTGCCACCAGTGACTCCAGGGGGCGCATCACTGAAGCTTTCTTT.

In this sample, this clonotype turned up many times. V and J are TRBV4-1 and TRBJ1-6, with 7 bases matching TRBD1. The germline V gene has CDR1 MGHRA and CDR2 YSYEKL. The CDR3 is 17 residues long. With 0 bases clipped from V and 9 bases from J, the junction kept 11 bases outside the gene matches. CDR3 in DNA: TGCGCCAGCAGCCAAGATGGCCGGGACAGAATCTCTTCACCCCTCCACTTT. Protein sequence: CASSQDGRDRISSPLHF.

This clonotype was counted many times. CDR3 in amino acids: CASSISARYTEAFF. The CDR3 DNA is TGTGCCAGCAGCATCTCGGCCAGATACACTGAAGCTTTCTTT. This sequence joins TRBV6-5 and TRBJ1-1; no clear D. The germline V and J ends were trimmed by 6 bases and 3 bases, with 14 bases remaining between them. Germline CDR1 MNHEY, CDR2 SVGAGI. The CDR3 runs 14 residues.

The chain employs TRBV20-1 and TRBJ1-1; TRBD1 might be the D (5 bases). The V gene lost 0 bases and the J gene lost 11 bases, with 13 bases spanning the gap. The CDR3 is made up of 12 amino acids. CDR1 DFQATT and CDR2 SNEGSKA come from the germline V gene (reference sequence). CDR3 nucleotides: TGCAGTGCTAGAGAAGGGGCCCTGTGGGCTTTCTTT. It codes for CSAREGALWAFF.

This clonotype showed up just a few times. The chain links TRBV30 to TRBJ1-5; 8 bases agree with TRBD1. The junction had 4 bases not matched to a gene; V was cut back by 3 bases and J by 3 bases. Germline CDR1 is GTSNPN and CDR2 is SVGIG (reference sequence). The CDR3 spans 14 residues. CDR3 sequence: CAWRRTGNNQPQHF. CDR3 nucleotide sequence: TGTGCCTGGAGGCGGACAGGGAACAATCAGCCCCAGCATTTT.